Shown below are 23 T cell receptor beta chains from a single sample sequenced in a study of cytomegalovirus exposure and HLA in healthy donors. Both 60 Vbeta primers and 13 Jbeta primers went into the PCR. This table comes from immunoSEQ multiplex PCR, and its TCRdb copy is limited to in-frame clones, with some not included. This table lists roughly 110,000 clones. The sequencing input was PBMCs. These receptors originate from a man aged 35 to 55 in good health and CMV-seropositive.

V and J are TRBV28 and TRBJ2-1; D possibly corresponds to TRBD2 (6 bases). Looked up from germline, CDR1 is MDHEN and CDR2 is SYDVKM. The CDR3 has 15 amino acids. The CDR3 region is CASRRGDSSYNEQFF. As DNA, the CDR3 is TGTGCAAGTCGGCGGGGAGATAGCTCCTACAATGAGCAGTTCTTC.

This chain links TRBV27 with TRBJ2-1; perhaps TRBD1 as D (6 bases). Trimming removed 8 bases from V and 0 bases from J, with 14 bases in between. Germline V gene data show CDR1 as MNHEY and CDR2 as SMNVEV (reference sequence). The CDR3 loop spans 15 amino acids. CDR3 DNA: TGTGCCAGCCTCAAACAGGGCCTCTCCTACAATGAGCAGTTCTTC. This translates into CASLKQGLSYNEQFF.

This sequence joins TRBV27 and TRBJ2-7; no definite D call. The CDR3 contains 14 residues. CDR1 is MNHEY, CDR2 SMNVEV, per germline (reference sequence). V was cut by 2 bases and J by 4 bases, with 12 bases left in between. The CDR3 is CASSLPGPGYEQYF. The CDR3 nucleotides read TGTGCCAGCAGTTTACCTGGGCCAGGTTACGAGCAGTACTTC.

J is TRBJ2-2 and V is TRBV27; possible D gene TRBD1, 6 bases. The V end was cut by 7 bases, the J end by 0 bases, with 12 bases between. The CDR3 spans 15 residues. Germline loops: CDR1 MNHEY, CDR2 SMNVEV (reference sequence). In DNA form, the CDR3 reads TGTGCCAGCACCCTAGGGGGACCGAACACCGGGGAGCTGTTTTTT. Translating it yields CASTLGGPNTGELFF.

The chain employs TRBV27 and TRBJ1-5; perhaps TRBD1 as D (5 bases). V was trimmed by 8 bases and J by 3 bases, leaving 14 bases between them. The CDR3 has 14 residues. CDR1 is MNHEY and CDR2 is SMNVEV in the germline V gene (reference sequence). CDR3 region: CASRPGQNNQPQHF. CDR3 in DNA: TGTGCCAGCCGCCCAGGACAAAACAATCAGCCCCAGCATTTT.

This chain links TRBV19 with TRBJ2-3, with 10 bases fitting TRBD2. The CDR3 length is 16 residues. The germline gives CDR1 LNHDA, CDR2 SQIVND (reference sequence). The V segment lost 5 bases and the J segment 1 base; nucleotides outside the gene matches: 6. The CDR3 DNA is TGTGCCAGTAGTCGGGGTCTAGCGGGAGGCACAGATACGCAGTATTTT. Encoded protein: CASSRGLAGGTDTQYF.

The rearrangement uses TRBV7-7 and TRBJ2-3, with 10 positions matching TRBD2. CDR3 size: 16 residues. The V gene end was trimmed by 1 base and the J gene end by 5 bases; junction bases not matched to a gene: 6. Germline loops: CDR1 SSHAT, CDR2 FNYEAQ (reference sequence). The CDR3, as DNA: TGTGCCAGCAGCTTAGGAGCGGGAGGGCCCATAGATACGCAGTATTTT. Its translation is CASSLGAGGPIDTQYF.

This chain uses TRBV18 with TRBJ2-6; TRBD1 agrees at 10 bases. CDR1 and CDR2 (germline): KGHSH, LQKENI. The junction had 12 bases not matched to a gene; V was cut back by 3 bases and J by 4 bases. There are 19 residues in the CDR3. For the CDR3, the DNA is TGTGCCAGCTCACCGGTGGGACAGGGGAGGTCTACGGGGGCCAACGTCCTGACTTTC. This encodes CASSPVGQGRSTGANVLTF.

This chain links TRBV29-1 with TRBJ1-1; 9 nucleotides align to TRBD1. J gave up 4 bases and V 5 bases, and 8 bases lay outside the gene matches. Germline CDR1 reads SQVTM; CDR2 reads ANQGSEA. The CDR3 length is 14 residues. The CDR3 loop is CSVHRGLTGTEAFF. CDR3 DNA sequence: TGCAGCGTTCACAGGGGGCTCACGGGCACTGAAGCTTTCTTT.

This chain uses TRBV18 with TRBJ2-5; possibly TRBD1 for D (6 bases). CDR3 length: 14 amino acids. Trimming took off 0 bases at V and 3 bases at J, with 8 bases between the two ends. Germline V gene sequence: CDR1 KGHSH, CDR2 LQKENI. The CDR3 loop reads CASSPPGAEETQYF. CDR3 nucleotides: TGTGCCAGCTCACCACCGGGGGCCGAAGAGACCCAGTACTTC.

The chain carries TRBV28 and TRBJ2-2, with TRBD2 matching 8 bases. The trim removed 2 bases at V and 4 bases at J, leaving 9 bases unmatched. In germline, CDR1 is MDHEN, CDR2 SYDVKM. The CDR3 length is 17 residues. CDR3 DNA: TGTGCCAGCAGTTTAAAGGCTCGCGGGAGGTTCACCGGGGAGCTGTTTTTT. The encoded protein is CASSLKARGRFTGELFF.

This rearrangement joins TRBV6-1 to TRBJ1-1; D is ambiguous. The germline gives CDR1 MNHNS, CDR2 SASEGT. The CDR3 contains 14 residues. V was trimmed by 8 bases and J by 1 base, leaving 14 bases between them. CDR3 DNA sequence: TGTGCCAGCCCCTTTGAGGGATCGAACACTGAAGCTTTCTTT. Protein sequence: CASPFEGSNTEAFF.

The chain joins TRBV4-1 to TRBJ2-7; possible D gene TRBD1, 5 bases. Trimming took off 0 bases at V and 9 bases at J, with 21 bases between the two ends. This CDR3 region has 16 residues. CDR1 is MGHRA, CDR2 YSYEKL, per germline. The CDR3 coding sequence is TGCGCCAGCAGCCAAGATTACGGCAGGCCCCAGGGTCTGCAGTACTTC. Translated, it gives CASSQDYGRPQGLQYF.

J is TRBJ1-2 and V is TRBV4-1; a possible D gene is TRBD1 (5 bases). The CDR3 is made up of 15 amino acids. V was clipped by 4 bases and J by 4 bases, with 16 bases between them. The germline CDR1 and CDR2 sequences are MGHRA and YSYEKL. CDR3 loop: CASSPWGQGFYGYTF. For the CDR3, the DNA is TGCGCCAGCAGCCCTTGGGGCCAGGGCTTCTATGGCTACACCTTC.

This rearrangement joins TRBV5-6 to TRBJ1-1; D perhaps matches TRBD1 (5 bases). This CDR3 is 15 amino acids long. The germline V gene has CDR1 SGHDT and CDR2 YYEEEE. V dropped 4 bases and J dropped 0 bases, with 13 bases sitting between them. CDR3 nucleotides: TGTGCCAGCAGCAGCACAGGACGGATGAACACTGAAGCTTTCTTT. It codes for CASSSTGRMNTEAFF.

The chain is built from TRBV28 and TRBJ2-1, with TRBD1 as a possible D gene (5 bases). The CDR3 totals 15 residues. The germline V gene encodes CDR1 MDHEN and CDR2 SYDVKM. Trimming removed 2 bases from V and 9 bases from J, with 17 bases in between. The CDR3 DNA reads as TGTGCCAGCAGTTTACCCCCCAGGGTCGGCACTGAGCAGTTCTTC. It is translated as CASSLPPRVGTEQFF.

The V and J genes are TRBV9 and TRBJ2-2; 9 bases align to TRBD2. The CDR3 loop spans 16 amino acids. Per germline, CDR1 SGDLS and CDR2 YYNGEE. V was pared by 4 bases and J by 3 bases, with 7 bases of the junction left unmatched. In DNA, the CDR3 is TGTGCCAGCAGCCCAAGAGCGGGAGGAGACACCGGGGAGCTGTTTTTT. Residues: CASSPRAGGDTGELFF.

The chain carries TRBV6-1 and TRBJ2-1; 7 bases map to TRBD1. Germline V lookup: CDR1 MNHNS, CDR2 SASEGT. The CDR3 covers 12 residues. Unmatched junction bases numbered 3, after V lost 5 bases and J lost 8 bases. The CDR3 DNA sequence: TGTGCCAGCAGTCAGACAGGGTATGAGCAGTTCTTC. Translation: CASSQTGYEQFF.

The chain links TRBV2 to TRBJ1-5; possible D gene TRBD1, 5 bases. The germline CDR1 and CDR2 sequences are SNHLY and FYNNEI. The V gene lost 2 bases and the J gene lost 7 bases, with 18 bases spanning the gap. The CDR3 is 16 amino acids. This CDR3 is CASSEIGRAMGQPQHF. CDR3 sequence (DNA): TGTGCCAGCAGTGAAATCGGCAGGGCCATGGGGCAGCCCCAGCATTTT. The whole variable domain, filled in from reference TRBV2 and TRBJ1-5, reads EPEVTQTPSHQVTQMGQEVILRCVPISNHLYFYWYRQILGQKVEFLVSFYNNEISEKSEIFDDQFSVERPDGSNFTLKIRSTKLEDSAMYFCASSEIGRAMGQPQHFGDGTRLSIL.

The V and J genes are TRBV6-6 and TRBJ2-2, with D possibly TRBD1 on 5 matching bases. V was pared by 6 bases and J by 5 bases, with 10 bases between. CDR1 MNHNY and CDR2 SVGAGI come from the germline V gene (reference sequence). This CDR3 has 13 amino acids. The CDR3, as DNA: TGTGCCAGCAGCCCAGACAGAACCGGGGAGCTGTTTTTT. As protein: CASSPDRTGELFF.

J is TRBJ2-7 and V is TRBV6-1, with D tentatively TRBD2 (5 bases). V gave up 0 bases and J gave up 1 base, with 13 bases separating them. The CDR3 contains 16 residues. From germline, CDR1 is MNHNS and CDR2 SASEGT. The CDR3 reads CASSEATTGKSYEQYF. The CDR3 nucleotides are TGTGCCAGCAGTGAAGCTACGACGGGGAAATCCTACGAGCAGTACTTC.

The genes are TRBV28 and TRBJ1-2; 7 positions agree with TRBD1. Germline CDR1 MDHEN, CDR2 SYDVKM. V lost 8 bases and J lost 7; bases outside the gene matches: 13. The CDR3 runs 14 residues. The CDR3 DNA sequence: TGTGCCAGCGCCCTGGGACAGCTCCTCTTTGGCTACACCTTC. Protein product: CASALGQLLFGYTF.

The CDR3, as DNA: TGTGCCTGGAGTGACCGGGACAGGGATGGCTACACCTTC. It is translated as CAWSDRDRDGYTF. This chain links TRBV30 with TRBJ1-2; 9 bases match TRBD1. Germline lookup yields CDR1 GTSNPN and CDR2 SVGIG (reference sequence). This CDR3 contains 13 residues. The J segment lost 6 bases and the V segment lost 1 base, leaving 3 bases of the junction unmatched.